Listed below are T cell receptor beta chains from one sample, sequenced in a study of CD8+ T cells in alopecia areata. The method was immunoSEQ multiplex PCR; TCRdb's version includes in-frame clones alone and lacks a portion of them. The sample includes some 110,000 clones, approximately 58% of them seen just once. Material for sequencing was CD4+ T cells sorted from blood. These receptors were taken from a human donor in good health. The CDR3 runs from the conserved cysteine through the conserved F or W. Fields, in order: J gene, V gene, D gene, clone size, CDR3 DNA, CDR3 protein. D genes are given only for firm matches. Only part of the rows carry a size: once, few, many, or a class if the clone is expanded.

TRBJ1-1 | TRBV5-6 | NA | few | TGTGCCAGCAGCTTGGTCAGTCTAATGAACACTGAAGCTTTCTTT | CASSLVSLMNTEAFF
TRBJ1-5 | TRBV30 | NA | NA | TGTGCCTGGAGTGACCAGGGTAGCAATCAGCCCCAGCATTTT | CAWSDQGSNQPQHF
TRBJ2-5 | TRBV30 | TRBD2 | NA | TGTGCCTGGAGAATCGGGGGGAGAGAGACCCAGTACTTC | CAWRIGGRETQYF
TRBJ2-1 | TRBV2 | TRBD2 | NA | TGTGCCAGCAGCCCTCAGCGGGGGGGCTCCTACAATGAGCAGTTCTTC | CASSPQRGGSYNEQFF
TRBJ2-5 | TRBV29-1 | NA | few | TGCAGCGTGGGACTGAGCCAAGAGACCCAGTACTTC | CSVGLSQETQYF
TRBJ1-1 | TRBV29-1 | NA | once | TGCAGCGTAGCCAACCAAGGGGGAGCAATGAACACTGAAGCTTTCTTT | CSVANQGGAMNTEAFF
TRBJ1-2 | TRBV7-2 | TRBD1 | NA | TGTGCCAGCAGCTTCCGGACAGGGAAAGGGGGGTATGGCTACACCTTC | CASSFRTGKGGYGYTF
TRBJ2-5 | TRBV7-3 | NA | few | TGTGCCAGCACCGTAGGGACCCCAGGGACCCAGTACTTC | CASTVGTPGTQYF
TRBJ2-7 | TRBV11-2 | NA | NA | TGTGCCAGCAGCTTAGGGGGAACCTCCTACGAGCAGTACTTC | CASSLGGTSYEQYF
TRBJ2-2 | TRBV5-1 | NA | NA | TGCGCCAGCAGCTCTGCACAGGAGCCCGGGGAGCTGTTTTTT | CASSSAQEPGELFF
TRBJ2-3 | TRBV4-1 | NA | NA | TGCGCCAGCAGCCATATTGACCTGGATACGCAGTATTTT | CASSHIDLDTQYF